The 20 T cell receptor beta chains listed next were all sequenced from one sample in a study of cytomegalovirus exposure and HLA in healthy donors. It was with 60 Vbeta and 13 Jbeta primers that the PCR ran. Sequencing used immunoSEQ multiplex PCR; TCRdb keeps in-frame clones, though not all of them. The sample yields hundreds of thousands of clones, almost 85% seen once. What was sequenced was PBMCs. These receptors were obtained from a woman aged 40 to 49 in good health and CMV-seronegative.

The chain is built from TRBV18 and TRBJ1-2, with TRBD1 as a possible D gene (6 bases). The CDR3 is 14 residues long. Per the germline V gene, CDR1 is KGHSH and CDR2 is LQKENI. The V end was cut by 2 bases, the J end by 2 bases, with 9 bases between. The CDR3 DNA reads as TGTGCCAGCTCACCAAGAGGACAGAACTATGGCTACACCTTC. Amino acid sequence: CASSPRGQNYGYTF. The variable domain in full, completed from reference TRBV18 and TRBJ1-2, reads NAGVMQNPRHLVRRRGQEARLRCSPMKGHSHVYWYRQLPEEGLKFMVYLQKENIIDESGMPKERFSAEFPKEGPSILRIQQVVRGDSAAYFCASSPRGQNYGYTFGSGTRLTVV.

The V and J genes are TRBV30 and TRBJ1-4, with a tentative D call TRBD1 (6 bases). Germline assignment: CDR1 GTSNPN and CDR2 SVGIG (reference sequence). The CDR3 has 13 amino acids. With 2 bases removed from V and 8 bases from J, the gap between germline ends came to 12 bases. CDR3 nucleotides: TGTGCCTGGAGTCCCGGGGGGGGCGAAAAACTGTTTTTT. Translation: CAWSPGGGEKLFF.

The chain recombines TRBV7-9 with TRBJ1-5, with unresolved D. V dropped 8 bases and J dropped 0 bases, with 8 bases sitting between them. CDR1 and CDR2 from the germline V gene are SEHNR and FQNEAQ (reference sequence). This CDR3 region has 13 residues. CDR3 sequence reads: CASGRDSNQPQHF. As DNA, the CDR3 is TGTGCCAGCGGGCGGGATAGCAATCAGCCCCAGCATTTT.

The rearrangement joins TRBV11-3 to TRBJ2-1; tentative D call: TRBD2 (6 bases). Trimming took 3 bases from V and 3 from J, leaving 12 bases between them. The CDR3 has 15 amino acids. Germline V gene lookup returns CDR1 SGHNT and CDR2 YENEEA. The DNA for the CDR3 is TGTGCCAGCAGCTTCCGGGACTCTCTCTACAATGAGCAGTTCTTC. It translates to CASSFRDSLYNEQFF. Looking up the rest from reference TRBV11-3 and TRBJ2-1 gives the full variable domain: EAGVVQSPRYKIIEKKQPVAFWCNPISGHNTLYWYLQNLGQGPELLIRYENEEAVDDSQLPKDRFSAERLKGVDSTLKIQPAELGDSAVYLCASSFRDSLYNEQFFGPGTRLTVL.

The J gene is TRBJ1-1, the V gene TRBV4-3; D possibly corresponds to TRBD1 (5 bases). Per germline, CDR1 LGHNA and CDR2 YSLEER. This CDR3 is 16 amino acids long. The V gene lost 0 bases and the J gene lost 5 bases, with 16 bases spanning the gap. The CDR3 bases are TGCGCCAGCAGCCAAGAGCCAGGCCCCGGGGGAACTGAAGCTTTCTTT. It is translated as CASSQEPGPGGTEAFF.

The chain recombines TRBV28 with TRBJ1-2; D possibly corresponds to TRBD1 (5 bases). The V gene lost 2 bases and the J gene lost 8 bases, with 15 bases spanning the gap. The CDR3 length is 14 residues. Germline V gene data show CDR1 as MDHEN and CDR2 as SYDVKM. The CDR3 nucleotides read TGTGCCAGCAGTTTAACCGGGGACGGAGGGGGCTACACCTTC. It specifies CASSLTGDGGGYTF.

The rearrangement uses TRBV4-1 and TRBJ1-2, with 7 bases lining up with TRBD1. The V gene end was trimmed by 4 bases and the J gene end by 6 bases; junction bases not matched to a gene: 14. The CDR3 has 16 amino acids. CDR1 and CDR2 from the germline V gene are MGHRA and YSYEKL. CDR3 sequence (DNA): TGCGCCAGCAGCCCAACTTCCGCCGGGACAGTAGATGGCTACACCTTC. Translating gives CASSPTSAGTVDGYTF.

This clone was seen just once. V is TRBV28 and J is TRBJ1-1; D is uncertain. V was pared by 3 bases and J by 0 bases, with 17 bases between. Per germline, CDR1 MDHEN and CDR2 SYDVKM. This CDR3 comprises 17 residues. The CDR3: CASSLIPERSMNTEAFF. CDR3 in DNA: TGTGCCAGCAGTTTGATTCCAGAGCGGTCCATGAACACTGAAGCTTTCTTT.

This clone was detected only once. V gene TRBV18 combines with J gene TRBJ2-7; no reliable D call. Trimming pared 2 bases from V and 2 bases from J, leaving 7 bases between. Per the germline V gene, CDR1 is KGHSH and CDR2 is LQKENI. The CDR3 consists of 13 residues. The CDR3 coding sequence is TGTGCCAGCTCACCAGTAGTGACCTACGAGCAGTACTTC. Protein: CASSPVVTYEQYF.

The chain recombines TRBV5-1 with TRBJ2-1, with 14 bases aligning to TRBD2. In germline, CDR1 is SGHRS, CDR2 YFSETQ. V dropped 0 bases and J dropped 8; count of bases not matched to a gene: 4. The CDR3 is 16 amino acids. This chain's CDR3 is CASSLGLAGGGYEQFF. CDR3 bases: TGCGCCAGCAGCTTGGGACTAGCGGGGGGGGGCTATGAGCAGTTCTTC. The variable domain in full, with the rest retrieved from reference TRBV5-1 and TRBJ2-1, is KAGVTQTPRYLIKTRGQQVTLSCSPISGHRSVSWYQQTPGQGLQFLFEYFSETQRNKGNFPGRFSGRQFSNSRSEMNVSTLELGDSALYLCASSLGLAGGGYEQFFGPGTRLTVL.

This sequence joins TRBV7-3 and TRBJ2-5; TRBD1 might be the D (6 bases). The CDR3 extends over 13 amino acids. V shed 5 bases and J shed 3 bases, with 10 bases lying between them. From germline, CDR1 is SGHTA and CDR2 FQGTGA. The CDR3 reads CASSRTDKETQYF. DNA for the CDR3: TGTGCCAGCAGCCGGACAGATAAAGAGACCCAGTACTTC.

This chain connects TRBV30 to TRBJ2-1; tentative D call: TRBD1 (6 bases). This CDR3 has 15 amino acids. The germline V and J ends were trimmed by 0 bases and 9 bases, with 18 bases remaining between them. The germline V gene encodes CDR1 GTSNPN and CDR2 SVGIG (reference sequence). CDR3 sequence: CAWSVVGRGLGEQFF. CDR3 DNA sequence: TGTGCCTGGAGTGTAGTGGGCAGGGGATTGGGTGAGCAGTTCTTC.

This clone was observed a few times. The rearrangement links TRBV5-8 to TRBJ1-3; the match to TRBD1 covers 9 bases. The CDR3 is made up of 14 amino acids. After removal of 3 bases from V and 3 bases from J, the junction contained 1 base not matched to a gene. CDR1 is SGHTS, CDR2 YDEGEE, per germline. The CDR3: CASSWGQGGNTIYF. For the CDR3, the DNA is TGTGCCAGCAGCTGGGGACAGGGTGGAAACACCATATATTTT.

The count of this clone is one. This chain uses TRBV7-8 with TRBJ1-3, with D possibly being TRBD1 (5 bases). Trimming removed 3 bases at V and 8 bases at J, with 8 bases between. Germline loops: CDR1 SGHVS, CDR2 FQNEAQ. This CDR3 contains 12 residues. The CDR3, as DNA: TGTGCCAGCAGCTTGGGGGGACACACCATATATTTT. It is translated as CASSLGGHTIYF.

J is TRBJ2-7 and V is TRBV5-6; 7 nucleotides align to TRBD1. Germline V lookup: CDR1 SGHDT, CDR2 YYEEEE. The CDR3 is 16 residues long. The junction had 12 bases not matched to a gene; V was cut back by 3 bases and J by 3 bases. The CDR3 loop is CASSYQDRIVDYEQYF. CDR3 nucleotides: TGTGCCAGCAGCTACCAGGACAGGATCGTTGACTACGAGCAGTACTTC.

This clone was seen only a few times. This chain connects TRBV5-1 to TRBJ2-7, with TRBD1 matching 10 bases. The CDR3 spans 14 residues. Germline V CDR1 and CDR2: SGHRS, YFSETQ. J lost 6 bases, V lost 0 bases, and 3 bases had no gene match. The CDR3 reads CASSLEGQGSEQYF. The CDR3 bases are TGCGCCAGCAGCTTGGAGGGACAGGGGAGCGAGCAGTACTTC. Full variable domain (outside the CDR3, taken from reference TRBV5-1 and TRBJ2-7): KAGVTQTPRYLIKTRGQQVTLSCSPISGHRSVSWYQQTPGQGLQFLFEYFSETQRNKGNFPGRFSGRQFSNSRSEMNVSTLELGDSALYLCASSLEGQGSEQYFGPGTRLTVT.

The chain links TRBV28 to TRBJ1-4; TRBD1 matches 8 bases. This CDR3 has 15 amino acids. With 3 bases clipped from V and 5 bases from J, the junction kept 5 bases outside the gene matches. Germline assignment: CDR1 MDHEN and CDR2 SYDVKM. CDR3 loop: CASSFTRGRNEKLFF. The CDR3 DNA reads TGTGCCAGCAGTTTTACCAGGGGGCGAAATGAAAAACTGTTTTTT.

V gene TRBV5-4 combines with J gene TRBJ1-6, with 7 nucleotides matching TRBD1. Germline-derived CDR1 and CDR2 are SGHNT and YYREEE (reference sequence). Losses at the gene ends were 4 bases for V and 10 bases for J; bases not matched to a gene: 8. CDR3 length equals 14 residues. CDR3 loop: CASSRTGVWSPLHF. DNA of the CDR3: TGTGCCAGCAGCCGAACAGGGGTCTGGTCACCCCTCCACTTT.

The CDR3 sequence is CASSQDPLRSYGYTF. The CDR3 DNA follows: TGCGCCAGCAGCCAAGACCCTTTAAGGAGCTATGGCTACACCTTC. The chain links TRBV4-3 to TRBJ1-2; D gene uncertain. Germline assignment: CDR1 LGHNA and CDR2 YSLEER. The CDR3 contains 15 residues. Trimming removed 0 bases from V and 4 bases from J, with 12 bases in between.

The rearrangement links TRBV30 to TRBJ2-7, with 7 bases matching TRBD1. Germline V gene data show CDR1 as GTSNPN and CDR2 as SVGIG (reference sequence). V was pared by 2 bases and J by 5 bases, with 9 bases of the junction left unmatched. This CDR3 has 14 amino acids. The CDR3 is CAWSRDRVSDEQYF. For the CDR3, the DNA is TGTGCCTGGAGTAGAGACAGGGTTTCTGACGAGCAGTACTTC.